This T cell receptor (beta chain) was sequenced in a study of blood T cell repertoires in COVID-19. Study information: Researchers got acute and convalescent COVID-19 samples from the United States, Italy and Spain. Sources were T cells, B-cell-depleted T cells, or PBMCs; the material itself was cDNA or gDNA.

This clone was seen only once. As processed by the authors: Amplification of reference gene primers provided the estimated nucleated cell counts. Assay: immunoSEQ multiplex PCR; the TCRdb copy retains only in-frame clones and omits some. That table gives V, J and clone size, and the DNA gave D and trimming. The profile shows roughly 40,000 clones, around 88% of them singletons. With 5 bases removed from V and 2 bases from J, the gap between germline ends came to 16 bases. Per germline, CDR1 LNHDA and CDR2 SQIVND (reference sequence). CDR3 length: 16 amino acids. The source of this sequence is a human donor in a cohort sampled during active COVID-19. Sequences were obtained from peripheral blood. The chain carries TRBV19 and TRBJ1-3; D not certain. CDR3 sequence reads: CASSPPEGGTGNTIYF. CDR3 nucleotide sequence: TGTGCCAGTAGTCCTCCAGAGGGAGGGACTGGAAACACCATATATTTT.